The 25 T cell receptor beta chains below come from one sample, sequenced in a study of cytomegalovirus exposure and HLA in healthy donors. Both 60 Vbeta primers and 13 Jbeta primers went into the PCR. Generated by immunoSEQ multiplex PCR, the TCRdb table keeps only in-frame clones and is missing some. The data contain 40,000 to 45,000 clones, about 60% of them seen just once; the ten biggest clones take up about 9%. Sequenced sample: PBMCs. The source is a human donor in good health.

The chain uses TRBV18 and TRBJ1-1, with TRBD1 as a possible D gene (6 bases). The CDR3 runs 11 residues. V lost 6 bases and J 11 bases, leaving 13 bases between the germline ends. Germline V gene data show CDR1 as KGHSH and CDR2 as LQKENI. Here the CDR3 DNA reads TGTGCCAGCTCTATACAGGGTACGGCTTTCTTT. This sequence encodes CASSIQGTAFF.

The chain combines TRBV29-1 with TRBJ2-1, with 11 bases lining up with TRBD2. The V gene's germline CDR1 is SQVTM and CDR2 ANQGSEA. The ends lost 0 bases at V and 9 bases at J; junction bases unmatched: 10. The CDR3 extends over 16 amino acids. The CDR3 DNA reads as TGCAGCGTTGAAGATACTCTAGCGGGGGGCCAAGGTGAGCAGTTCTTC. Protein sequence: CSVEDTLAGGQGEQFF.

The rearrangement uses TRBV5-6 and TRBJ1-4, with TRBD1 matching over 8 bases. Unmatched junction bases numbered 3, after V lost 3 bases and J lost 5 bases. CDR1 and CDR2 (germline): SGHDT, YYEEEE. The CDR3 is 14 residues long. The CDR3 protein is CASSSDRVNEKLFF. The DNA for the CDR3 is TGTGCCAGCAGCTCGGACAGGGTCAATGAAAAACTGTTTTTT.

The chain uses TRBV4-3 and TRBJ2-7; tentative D call: TRBD2 (6 bases). The CDR3 length is 16 residues. Germline CDR1 LGHNA, CDR2 YSLEER. Trimming took off 3 bases at V and 4 bases at J, with 19 bases between the two ends. Here the CDR3 reads CASSQNRLDLIYEQYF. The CDR3 nucleotides read TGCGCCAGCAGCCAGAACCGACTAGACCTCATTTACGAGCAGTACTTC.

The rearrangement uses TRBV19 and TRBJ1-2; 7 nucleotides align to TRBD1. V trimming: 3 bases; J trimming: 8 bases; junction bases outside the gene matches: 9. This CDR3 has 14 residues. From germline, CDR1 is LNHDA and CDR2 SQIVND (reference sequence). CDR3 nucleotides: TGTGCCAGTAGTATCCGGGACAGCATCAGAGGCTACACCTTC. Translation: CASSIRDSIRGYTF.

The rearrangement links TRBV15 to TRBJ2-1; 7 positions agree with TRBD2. The germline V gene encodes CDR1 LNHNV and CDR2 YYDKDF (reference sequence). V trimming: 5 bases; J trimming: 8 bases; junction bases outside the gene matches: 6. The CDR3 contains 13 residues. Written as DNA, the CDR3 is TGTGCCACCAGCGGAAGACTAGCCCATGAGCAGTTCTTC. Its translation is CATSGRLAHEQFF.

This clone was found once. This sequence joins TRBV5-1 and TRBJ1-4, with 7 bases identical to TRBD1. Germline V gene sequence: CDR1 SGHRS, CDR2 YFSETQ. CDR3 length: 14 residues. V was clipped by 4 bases and J by 8 bases; unmatched bases: 8. As DNA, the CDR3 is TGCGCCAGCAGCGCCGGGACAGCGGAGGAAAAACTGTTTTTT. Protein: CASSAGTAEEKLFF.

The chain couples TRBV4-3 to TRBJ1-2; 10 bases align to TRBD1. The germline V gene has CDR1 LGHNA and CDR2 YSLEER. Trimming removed 0 bases from V and 0 bases from J; junction bases left unmatched: 4. The CDR3 length is 17 residues. As DNA, the CDR3 is TGCGCCAGCAGCCAAGATCTCGGACAGGGGGCTAACTATGGCTACACCTTC. Its protein is CASSQDLGQGANYGYTF.

The chain couples TRBV6-5 to TRBJ1-2; no definite D call. V was shortened by 10 bases and J by 3 bases, with 15 bases between the two germline ends. Germline values: CDR1 MNHEY, CDR2 SVGAGI. This CDR3 has 13 residues. For the CDR3, the DNA is TGTGCCACCCGGCGGGCCAGGTACTATGGCTACACCTTC. This gives the protein CATRRARYYGYTF.

The chain uses TRBV6-1 and TRBJ1-2, with 11 bases identical to TRBD1. The V and J ends lost 8 bases and 3 bases, in that order; junction bases with no gene match: 5. Germline CDR1 is MNHNS and CDR2 is SASEGT. The CDR3 is made up of 14 amino acids. CDR3 sequence: CASGGTGGYYGYTF. The CDR3 DNA sequence: TGTGCCAGCGGAGGGACAGGGGGATACTATGGCTACACCTTC.

This clone showed up just a few times. The gene calls are TRBV2 and TRBJ1-2, with D uncertain. The germline V gene has CDR1 SNHLY and CDR2 FYNNEI. Trimming cost V 3 bases and J 5 bases, with 10 bases left between them. The CDR3 spans 13 residues. CDR3 bases: TGTGCCAGCAGTGAGGACGGGAGATATGGCTACACCTTC. This translates into CASSEDGRYGYTF.

V usage is TRBV7-8 and J usage is TRBJ2-2, with a weak D call TRBD1 (6 bases). The CDR3 spans 18 residues. CDR1 is SGHVS, CDR2 FQNEAQ, per germline. The V end lost 5 bases, the J end lost 2 bases, and 21 bases lay between the germline ends. The CDR3 region is CASSKGGSVMRNTGELFF. As DNA, the CDR3 is TGTGCCAGCAGCAAAGGGGGTTCAGTGATGCGCAACACCGGGGAGCTGTTTTTT.

V usage is TRBV7-2 and J usage is TRBJ2-3; 10 bases match TRBD2. V shed 5 bases and J 0 bases; nucleotides not matched to a gene: 14. This CDR3 has 19 residues. Looked up from germline, CDR1 is SGHTA and CDR2 is FQGNSA. The CDR3 DNA is TGTGCCAGCAGCCAGGGATGGGGGCTAGCGGGGGTAAGCACAGATACGCAGTATTTT. This translates into CASSQGWGLAGVSTDTQYF.

CDR3 nucleotide sequence: TGTGCCAGCTCCCTGACAGACGATCCGTCTTATGGCTACACCTTC. Protein sequence: CASSLTDDPSYGYTF. V gene TRBV18 combines with J gene TRBJ1-2; tentatively, D is TRBD1 (5 bases). Trimming cost V 6 bases and J 5 bases, with 19 bases left between them. The germline gives CDR1 KGHSH, CDR2 LQKENI. This CDR3 has 15 residues.

There are a few counts of this clone. The chain joins TRBV9 to TRBJ1-2, with D unresolved. The length of the CDR3 is 14 residues. V dropped 0 bases and J dropped 7 bases, with 13 bases sitting between them. Germline V CDR1 and CDR2: SGDLS, YYNGEE. CDR3 loop: CASSVAGGSAGYTF. The CDR3 DNA reads as TGTGCCAGCAGCGTAGCTGGAGGGTCGGCTGGCTACACCTTC.

This chain connects TRBV27 to TRBJ2-7; no firm D call. The germline V and J ends were trimmed by 3 bases and 0 bases, with 6 bases remaining between them. This CDR3 is 13 amino acids long. Germline V gene lookup returns CDR1 MNHEY and CDR2 SMNVEV (reference sequence). CDR3 protein: CASSLAHSYEQYF. CDR3 bases: TGTGCCAGCAGTTTGGCACACTCCTACGAGCAGTACTTC.

The chain recombines TRBV5-4 with TRBJ2-5; 7 bases are a match to TRBD2. TRBJ2-7 matches the DNA end more closely, so the J call is doubtful. This CDR3 has 17 amino acids. Germline V gene data show CDR1 as SGHNT and CDR2 as YYREEE (reference sequence). CDR3 coding DNA: TGTGCCAGCAGCTTGGGGCGAGGACTAGGCCCCTCCTACGAGCAGTACTTC. This translates into CASSLGRGLGPSYEQYF.

The genes are TRBV23-1 and TRBJ2-1; the match to TRBD1 covers 9 bases. TRBV23-1 is annotated as an ORF whose role is uncertain. The CDR3 length is 11 residues. With 9 bases clipped from V and 9 bases from J, the junction kept 3 bases outside the gene matches. CDR3 bases: TGCGCCAGACAGGGGGCCGGTGAGCAGTTCTTC. Encoded protein: CARQGAGEQFF.

V is TRBV19 and J is TRBJ1-1; D gene unclear. The CDR3 runs to 11 residues. Germline V gene sequence: CDR1 LNHDA, CDR2 SQIVND (reference sequence). V was shortened by 7 bases and J by 6 bases, with 9 bases between the two germline ends. CDR3 nucleotide sequence: TGTGCCAGTACTCGAGGCGCTGAAGCTTTCTTT. The encoded protein is CASTRGAEAFF.

V usage is TRBV28 and J usage is TRBJ2-2; 10 nucleotides line up with TRBD2. CDR1 is MDHEN and CDR2 is SYDVKM in the germline V gene. V was clipped by 10 bases and J by 4 bases; unmatched bases: 6. This CDR3 has 14 residues. CDR3 amino acids: CATRSGGATGELFF. CDR3 nucleotide sequence: TGTGCCACCCGAAGCGGGGGGGCCACCGGGGAGCTGTTTTTT.

This chain uses TRBV6-5 with TRBJ1-2, with 7 nucleotides matching TRBD1. Trimming took 10 bases from V and 8 from J; bases not matched to a gene: 13. The V gene's germline CDR1 is MNHEY and CDR2 SVGAGI. The CDR3 is 13 amino acids. The CDR3 protein is CATQKIRQGGYTF. CDR3 coding DNA: TGTGCCACCCAAAAAATTCGACAGGGCGGCTACACCTTC.

This clone was picked up a small number of times. V gene TRBV4-2 combines with J gene TRBJ1-2, with 8 bases identical to TRBD1. This CDR3 has 15 residues. The germline CDR1 and CDR2 sequences are LGHNA and YNFKEQ. Trimming removed 0 bases from V and 7 bases from J; junction bases left unmatched: 7. The CDR3 sequence: CASSQDGDRRGGYTF. CDR3 DNA sequence: TGTGCCAGCAGCCAAGACGGGGACAGGCGAGGTGGCTACACCTTC.

J is TRBJ2-3 and V is TRBV18, with D tentatively TRBD1 (5 bases). Trimming took 6 bases from V and 2 from J, leaving 12 bases between them. This CDR3 has 14 residues. Germline V CDR1 and CDR2: KGHSH, LQKENI. The CDR3 region has the DNA TGTGCCAGCTCGCCAAGGGGAATCACAGATACGCAGTATTTT. Residues: CASSPRGITDTQYF.

This chain links TRBV6-5 with TRBJ1-2, with 10 positions matching TRBD1. Unmatched junction bases numbered 5, after V lost 0 bases and J lost 4 bases. Germline CDR1 and CDR2: MNHEY and SVGAGI. The CDR3 is 16 residues long. CDR3 in amino acids: CASSYSGQGGSYGYTF. Written as DNA, the CDR3 is TGTGCCAGCAGTTACTCCGGACAGGGGGGATCCTATGGCTACACCTTC.

The chain recombines TRBV6-5 with TRBJ1-1, with D possibly TRBD1 on 5 matching bases. Looked up from germline, CDR1 is MNHEY and CDR2 is SVGAGI. The CDR3 is 14 residues long. The germline V and J ends were trimmed by 4 bases and 4 bases, with 13 bases remaining between them. The CDR3 spells CASSFETRGTEAFF. The CDR3 coding sequence is TGTGCCAGCAGTTTTGAGACTAGGGGCACTGAAGCTTTCTTT.